This T cell receptor beta chain emerged from a study of breast tumors, draining lymph nodes, adjacent tissues. Using its own MiXCR run on the multiplex PCR reads, TCRdb lists one record per CDR3 protein. Here the sample spans about 230,000 distinct CDR3 sequences, 32% being singletons. This CDR3 spans 15 amino acids. V was pared by 5 bases and J by 1 base, with 12 bases between. Germline values: CDR1 SEHNR, CDR2 FQNEAQ (reference sequence). This clonotype was recorded at least ten times. The antigen is not known. Axillary draining lymph nodes of breast cancer patients supplied the node samples. Study observations and caveats: Tumors had less TCR diversity than lymph nodes, more than nontumor tissue.

The receptor was derived from a female donor with breast cancer. Some clones in this sample may be carry-over from other donors' samples. Material for sequencing was axillary lymph node tissue. The chain links TRBV7-9 to TRBJ2-1; D is uncertain. Here the CDR3 reads CASSPPRLSYNEQFF. CDR3 nucleotides: TGTGCCAGCAGCCCCCCGCGTCTTTCCTACAATGAGCAGTTCTTC.